These T cell receptor beta chains were read from a single sample in a study of blood T cell repertoires in COVID-19. Sequencing used immunoSEQ multiplex PCR; TCRdb keeps in-frame clones, though not all of them. The table has roughly 280,000 clones, around 91% seen once. Sequenced: PBMCs or T cells enriched from blood (not recorded which). The source of these receptors is a woman aged 18-29 years who had recovered from COVID-19. Each CDR3 is given with its conserved first and last residue. The order of the fields is clone size, D gene, V gene, J gene, CDR3 DNA, CDR3 protein. D genes are given only for firm matches. Where a row states a size, it is once, few, many or the class of an expanded clone; other rows omit it.

abundance: -
d_gene: -
v_gene: TRBV11-2
j_gene: TRBJ2-7
CDR3nt: TGTGCCAGCAGGTCACAGGGAAGATTCTACGAGCAGTACTTC
CDR3aa: CASRSQGRFYEQYF

abundance: once
d_gene: TRBD1
v_gene: TRBV5-1
j_gene: TRBJ2-1
CDR3nt: TGCGCCAGCAGCTTGGATAAAAGGGGGCCATACAATGAGCAGTTCTTC
CDR3aa: CASSLDKRGPYNEQFF

abundance: few
d_gene: -
v_gene: TRBV27
j_gene: TRBJ1-1
CDR3nt: TGTGCCAGCAGCCGTCTTAGTTCTCAGGGAAGACACACTGAAGCTTTCTTT
CDR3aa: CASSRLSSQGRHTEAFF

abundance: -
d_gene: TRBD1
v_gene: TRBV27
j_gene: TRBJ1-1
CDR3nt: TGTGCCAGCATCCCTCTCCGGGACAGGGGCCGTGGGGGGGAGTCTGAAGCTTTCTTT
CDR3aa: CASIPLRDRGRGGESEAFF

abundance: -
d_gene: -
v_gene: TRBV28
j_gene: TRBJ1-2
CDR3nt: TGTGCCAGCAGACGACTGACAGGAGGACTGAACTATGGCTACACCTTC
CDR3aa: CASRRLTGGLNYGYTF

abundance: -
d_gene: TRBD1
v_gene: TRBV28
j_gene: TRBJ1-2
CDR3nt: TGTGCCAGCAGACTCGGGACAGGGGGTGAAAATAGGGGTGGCTACACCTTC
CDR3aa: CASRLGTGGENRGGYTF

abundance: -
d_gene: -
v_gene: TRBV19
j_gene: TRBJ1-1
CDR3nt: TGTGCCAGTAGCCCGGTGGGGGCCAGGTCGAACACTGAAGCTTTCTTT
CDR3aa: CASSPVGARSNTEAFF

abundance: -
d_gene: -
v_gene: TRBV28
j_gene: TRBJ2-3
CDR3nt: TGTGCCAGCAGTTTATCCGGGGGCACAGATACGCAGTATTTT
CDR3aa: CASSLSGGTDTQYF

abundance: -
d_gene: TRBD1
v_gene: TRBV7-6
j_gene: TRBJ1-6
CDR3nt: TGTGCCAGCAGCTTGGGACAGGGTCGTTCACCCCTCCACTTT
CDR3aa: CASSLGQGRSPLHF

abundance: -
d_gene: -
v_gene: TRBV7-8
j_gene: TRBJ2-2
CDR3nt: TGTGCCAGCAGCTTTGGGCAGAACACCGGGGAGCTGTTTTTT
CDR3aa: CASSFGQNTGELFF

abundance: -
d_gene: -
v_gene: TRBV2
j_gene: TRBJ2-7
CDR3nt: TGTGCCAGCAGTGAAGGAGTGTCGGGGAACGAGCAGTACTTC
CDR3aa: CASSEGVSGNEQYF

abundance: -
d_gene: -
v_gene: TRBV27
j_gene: TRBJ1-1
CDR3nt: TGTGCCAGCACCTTCGGGGTGTGGAACACTGAAGCTTTCTTT
CDR3aa: CASTFGVWNTEAFF

abundance: once
d_gene: -
v_gene: TRBV5-6
j_gene: TRBJ1-1
CDR3nt: TGTGCCAGCAGCTGGGGACAATCGGACACTGAAGCTTTCTTT
CDR3aa: CASSWGQSDTEAFF

abundance: -
d_gene: TRBD1
v_gene: TRBV4-1
j_gene: TRBJ2-7
CDR3nt: TGCGCCAGCAGCCCCCTGACAGGGGGCTATTACGAGCAGTACTTC
CDR3aa: CASSPLTGGYYEQYF

abundance: -
d_gene: TRBD1
v_gene: TRBV19
j_gene: TRBJ1-3
CDR3nt: TGTGCCAGTAGCACTGGACAGGGGGCGGGAAACACCATATATTTT
CDR3aa: CASSTGQGAGNTIYF

abundance: -
d_gene: -
v_gene: TRBV5-1
j_gene: TRBJ2-1
CDR3nt: TGCGCCAGCAGCTTGGATGTGGTAGATCTCTACAATGAGCAGTTCTTC
CDR3aa: CASSLDVVDLYNEQFF

abundance: -
d_gene: TRBD1
v_gene: TRBV5-6
j_gene: TRBJ1-2
CDR3nt: TGTGCCAGCAGCTACGGGACAGACAACATCTATGGCTACACCTTC
CDR3aa: CASSYGTDNIYGYTF

abundance: -
d_gene: -
v_gene: TRBV12-3/TRBV12-4
j_gene: TRBJ1-2
CDR3nt: TGTGCCAGCAGTACCCAAAACAGGGTGCGCTACACCTTC
CDR3aa: CASSTQNRVRYTF

abundance: -
d_gene: TRBD1
v_gene: TRBV10-1
j_gene: TRBJ1-1
CDR3nt: TGCGCCAGCAGTGCCGGGACAGGGGTAACTTTCTTT
CDR3aa: CASSAGTGVTFF

abundance: -
d_gene: -
v_gene: TRBV12-3/TRBV12-4
j_gene: TRBJ1-2
CDR3nt: TGTGCCAGCAGTTTAGGACGGGGCTATGGCTACACCTTC
CDR3aa: CASSLGRGYGYTF

abundance: -
d_gene: -
v_gene: TRBV19
j_gene: TRBJ1-2
CDR3nt: TGTGCCAGCAAAGCTTCTCTTCGCGCGGGAATCTATGGCTACACCTTC
CDR3aa: CASKASLRAGIYGYTF

abundance: -
d_gene: -
v_gene: TRBV18
j_gene: TRBJ2-3
CDR3nt: TGTGCCAGCTCACCCGACAGCCACACAGATACGCAGTATTTT
CDR3aa: CASSPDSHTDTQYF

abundance: -
d_gene: TRBD1
v_gene: TRBV2
j_gene: TRBJ2-2
CDR3nt: TGTGCCACCACGAGGGTCACAGGGGTACACACCGGGGAGCTGTTTTTT
CDR3aa: CATTRVTGVHTGELFF

abundance: -
d_gene: -
v_gene: TRBV7-2
j_gene: TRBJ2-1
CDR3nt: TGTGCCAGCAGCTTTGACAGGTCCTACAATGAGCAGTTCTTC
CDR3aa: CASSFDRSYNEQFF

abundance: -
d_gene: TRBD1
v_gene: TRBV5-5
j_gene: TRBJ2-7
CDR3nt: TGTGCCAGCAGCCCCCGGGACAGGAACTACGAGCAGTACTTC
CDR3aa: CASSPRDRNYEQYF

abundance: -
d_gene: -
v_gene: TRBV10-2
j_gene: TRBJ2-1
CDR3nt: TGCGCCAGCAGTGAGTTCGGGGCGGGACAGATAAACAATGAGCAGTTCTTC
CDR3aa: CASSEFGAGQINNEQFF

abundance: few
d_gene: -
v_gene: TRBV6-4
j_gene: TRBJ2-2
CDR3nt: TGTGCCAGCAGCGATACAGTGGTGAACACCGGGGAGCTGTTTTTT
CDR3aa: CASSDTVVNTGELFF

abundance: -
d_gene: -
v_gene: TRBV7-6
j_gene: TRBJ1-2
CDR3nt: TGTGCCAGCAGCCTTCGAACGGGTGGGAACTATGGCTACACCTTC
CDR3aa: CASSLRTGGNYGYTF

abundance: -
d_gene: TRBD2
v_gene: TRBV24-1
j_gene: TRBJ2-1
CDR3nt: TGTGCCACCAGTGATATGCGGGGGGGCGAAAATGAGCAGTTCTTC
CDR3aa: CATSDMRGGENEQFF

abundance: -
d_gene: TRBD2
v_gene: TRBV11-2
j_gene: TRBJ2-3
CDR3nt: TGTGCCAGCAGCCCTCTAGCGGGGGGCCTGGCAGATACGCAGTATTTT
CDR3aa: CASSPLAGGLADTQYF

abundance: -
d_gene: TRBD1
v_gene: TRBV28
j_gene: TRBJ1-1
CDR3nt: TGTGCCAGCAGTCCCTCGGACAGGATGAACACTGAAGCTTTCTTT
CDR3aa: CASSPSDRMNTEAFF

abundance: -
d_gene: -
v_gene: TRBV19
j_gene: TRBJ1-2
CDR3nt: TGTGCCAGTAGCCTAGGGGCTGGGGCTGACTATGGCTACACCTTC
CDR3aa: CASSLGAGADYGYTF

abundance: -
d_gene: -
v_gene: TRBV18
j_gene: TRBJ1-2
CDR3nt: TGTGCCAGCTCACCCGGTCGAAACTATGGCTACACCTTC
CDR3aa: CASSPGRNYGYTF

abundance: -
d_gene: -
v_gene: TRBV19
j_gene: TRBJ1-2
CDR3nt: TGTGCCAGTAGCGAGAACCGGGACTATGGCTACACCTTC
CDR3aa: CASSENRDYGYTF

abundance: -
d_gene: TRBD1
v_gene: TRBV6-5
j_gene: TRBJ1-2
CDR3nt: TGTGCCAGCATCTGGGGACAGGGCGGCTATGGCTACACCTTC
CDR3aa: CASIWGQGGYGYTF

abundance: -
d_gene: -
v_gene: TRBV5-8
j_gene: TRBJ1-2
CDR3nt: TGTGCCAGCAGCTTCGGAGGGGCTAGGGGCTACACCTTC
CDR3aa: CASSFGGARGYTF

abundance: -
d_gene: -
v_gene: TRBV21-1
j_gene: TRBJ1-3
CDR3nt: TGTGCCAGCGACAGGCTCTACTCTGGAAACACCATATATTTT
CDR3aa: CASDRLYSGNTIYF

abundance: -
d_gene: -
v_gene: TRBV6-2/TRBV6-3
j_gene: TRBJ1-5
CDR3nt: TGTGCCAGCACCCCTGGGGGGAGGGGGGTCAATCAGCCCCAGCATTTT
CDR3aa: CASTPGGRGVNQPQHF

abundance: few
d_gene: -
v_gene: TRBV5-4
j_gene: TRBJ2-5
CDR3nt: TGTGCCAGCAGCTTCGGTTTCCAAGAGACCCAGTACTTC
CDR3aa: CASSFGFQETQYF

abundance: -
d_gene: -
v_gene: TRBV28
j_gene: TRBJ1-5
CDR3nt: TGTGCCAGCGATCGGCGGGGGGTAAAGCAGCCCCAGCATTTT
CDR3aa: CASDRRGVKQPQHF

abundance: -
d_gene: TRBD1
v_gene: TRBV6-4
j_gene: TRBJ2-2
CDR3nt: TGTGCCAGCAGTCCCGACAAACAGGGGTCGAACACCGGGGAGCTGTTTTTT
CDR3aa: CASSPDKQGSNTGELFF

abundance: -
d_gene: -
v_gene: TRBV4-1
j_gene: TRBJ1-2
CDR3nt: TGCGCCAGCAGCCAAGATAAAAGCTTCCTCTCGGATGGCTACACCTTC
CDR3aa: CASSQDKSFLSDGYTF

abundance: -
d_gene: TRBD1
v_gene: TRBV19
j_gene: TRBJ1-5
CDR3nt: TGTGCCAGTAGTACCCGGGACAGGGGGTTTGCCCAGCCCCAGCATTTT
CDR3aa: CASSTRDRGFAQPQHF

abundance: -
d_gene: -
v_gene: TRBV25-1
j_gene: TRBJ1-1
CDR3nt: TGTGCCAGCAGTCCAATAGGGTCAGGGGTACCTGAAGCTTTCTTT
CDR3aa: CASSPIGSGVPEAFF

abundance: -
d_gene: -
v_gene: TRBV19
j_gene: TRBJ1-3
CDR3nt: TGTGCCAGTAGTATATCGGGACACTTCTCTGGAAACACCATATATTTT
CDR3aa: CASSISGHFSGNTIYF

abundance: once
d_gene: TRBD1
v_gene: TRBV5-1
j_gene: TRBJ2-7
CDR3nt: TGCGCCAGCAGCCAACGGGACAGAGACTACGAGCAGTACTTC
CDR3aa: CASSQRDRDYEQYF

abundance: -
d_gene: TRBD1
v_gene: TRBV7-9
j_gene: TRBJ1-1
CDR3nt: TGTGCCAGCAGCCAGGGGGTCACTGAAGCTTTCTTT
CDR3aa: CASSQGVTEAFF

abundance: -
d_gene: TRBD1
v_gene: TRBV7-8
j_gene: TRBJ1-2
CDR3nt: TGTGCCAGCAGCTTAGTTCAGGGGGGTTACAGGCCCAACTATGGCTACACCTTC
CDR3aa: CASSLVQGGYRPNYGYTF

abundance: -
d_gene: -
v_gene: TRBV2
j_gene: TRBJ1-2
CDR3nt: TGTGCCAGCAGTGATCCGGGGATTAACTATGGCTACACCTTC
CDR3aa: CASSDPGINYGYTF

abundance: few
d_gene: -
v_gene: TRBV18
j_gene: TRBJ2-5
CDR3nt: TGTGCCAGCTCGTCGTCAGAAGAGACCCAGTACTTC
CDR3aa: CASSSSEETQYF

abundance: -
d_gene: -
v_gene: TRBV5-1
j_gene: TRBJ1-4
CDR3nt: TGCGCCAGCAGCTTTCTCCAGGGTAGTGCAACTAATGAAAAACTGTTTTTT
CDR3aa: CASSFLQGSATNEKLFF

abundance: -
d_gene: -
v_gene: TRBV6-5
j_gene: TRBJ2-7
CDR3nt: TGTGCCAGCAGGGCGACAGGCCTATACGAGCAGTACTTC
CDR3aa: CASRATGLYEQYF